The 13 T cell receptor beta chains reported below all come from one sample, sequenced in a study of blood T cell repertoires in COVID-19. The table came from immunoSEQ multiplex PCR; TCRdb's copy has only in-frame clones and leaves some out. Of 160,000 or so clones detected, around nine tenths appear once; the ten largest clones hold 10%. Specimen: peripheral blood. The receptors shown here come from a woman aged 70-85 years with COVID-19, enrolled during active disease.

The V gene is TRBV6-6, the J gene TRBJ1-2; maybe TRBD1 (5 bases). This CDR3 region has 12 residues. CDR1 is MNHNY and CDR2 is SVGAGI in the germline V gene (reference sequence). Trimming took off 2 bases at V and 10 bases at J, with 11 bases between the two ends. The CDR3 loop reads CASSYGGVDYTF. The CDR3 coding sequence is TGTGCCAGCAGTTACGGAGGGGTGGACTACACCTTC.

The CDR3 sequence: CATSVGVYTYEQYF. The CDR3 DNA reads TGTGCCACCTCAGTCGGGGTCTATACCTACGAGCAGTACTTC. The chain employs TRBV19 and TRBJ2-7; maybe TRBD2 (5 bases). The CDR3 length is 14 residues. V dropped 10 bases and J dropped 2 bases, with 18 bases sitting between them. Germline CDR1 is LNHDA and CDR2 is SQIVND (reference sequence).

The V gene is TRBV3-1 (or the pseudogene TRBV3-2), the J gene TRBJ2-7, with a tentative D call TRBD2 (5 bases). CDR1 and CDR2 (germline): LGHDT, YNNKEL (reference sequence). V was cut by 4 bases and J by 3 bases, with 16 bases left in between. This CDR3 contains 15 residues. The CDR3 region has the DNA TGTGCCAGCAGCCCCCTAGGGAGCGGCCGCTACGAGCAGTACTTC. It specifies CASSPLGSGRYEQYF.

CDR3 DNA: TGTGCCAGCCAAACGACAGGGAGCTATGGCTACACCTTC. Protein: CASQTTGSYGYTF. The rearrangement uses TRBV19 and TRBJ1-2; 7 bases align to TRBD1. The germline V gene encodes CDR1 LNHDA and CDR2 SQIVND (reference sequence). V lost 9 bases, J lost 4 bases, and 8 bases stayed unmatched. This CDR3 is built from 13 residues.

This clone appeared once. The chain uses TRBV2 and TRBJ2-5; D remains unclear. Trimming removed 6 bases from V and 13 bases from J, with 21 bases in between. CDR1 and CDR2 (germline): SNHLY, FYNNEI. The CDR3 length is 13 residues. CDR3: CASSESYSPRLYF. DNA of the CDR3: TGTGCCAGCAGCGAAAGCTATAGCCCCCGGCTGTACTTC.

The chain has TRBV3-1 (or the pseudogene TRBV3-2) and TRBJ1-6; no reliable D call. Trimming stripped 6 bases from V and 2 bases from J, with 8 bases between. This CDR3 has 14 amino acids. Germline V gene lookup returns CDR1 LGHDT and CDR2 YNNKEL (reference sequence). The CDR3 bases are TGTGCCAGCAGTCTTAGAGCCTATAATTCACCCCTCCACTTT. Protein product: CASSLRAYNSPLHF.

This chain joins TRBV9 and TRBJ2-7, with D hard to call. The CDR3 runs to 14 residues. Trimming left V 0 bases short and J 6 bases short, with 13 bases between. The germline V gene has CDR1 SGDLS and CDR2 YYNGEE. The CDR3 loop is CASSVDHGRLEQYF. The CDR3 DNA is TGTGCCAGCAGCGTAGACCATGGGCGTCTCGAGCAGTACTTC. Complete variable domain (other parts from reference TRBV9 and TRBJ2-7): DSGVTQTPKHLITATGQRVTLRCSPRSGDLSVYWYQQSLDQGLQFLIQYYNGEERAKGNILERFSAQQFPDLHSELNLSSLELGDSALYFCASSVDHGRLEQYFGPGTRLTVT.

This clone came up a few times. V and J are TRBV7-8 and TRBJ1-5, with TRBD1 matching over 7 bases. The CDR3 is made up of 15 amino acids. V trimming: 5 bases; J trimming: 2 bases; junction bases outside the gene matches: 6. Looked up from germline, CDR1 is SGHVS and CDR2 is FQNEAQ. CDR3 bases: TGTGCCAGCAGCCTCGACAGGGTTGGCAATCAGCCCCAGCATTTT. It specifies CASSLDRVGNQPQHF.

The CDR3 region has the DNA TGTGCCAGTGCAATAACACAGGTTGCCTACGAGCAGTACTTC. It yields the protein CASAITQVAYEQYF. The chain links TRBV18 to TRBJ2-7, with a possible D match to TRBD1 (5 bases). The CDR3 has 14 residues. Germline-derived CDR1 and CDR2 are KGHSH and LQKENI. The V end was cut by 9 bases, the J end by 2 bases, with 17 bases between. Based on the CDR3 plus reference TRBV18 and TRBJ2-7, the full variable domain is NAGVMQNPRHLVRRRGQEARLRCSPMKGHSHVYWYRQLPEEGLKFMVYLQKENIIDESGMPKERFSAEFPKEGPSILRIQQVVRGDSAAYFCASAITQVAYEQYFGPGTRLTVT.

J is TRBJ2-5 and V is TRBV5-6; possibly TRBD2 for D (7 bases). From germline, CDR1 is SGHDT and CDR2 YYEEEE. Between the trimmed V and J ends, which lost 1 base and 9 bases, there was a span of 19 bases. CDR3 length: 15 residues. The CDR3 DNA follows: TGTGCCAGCAGCTTGTCCACCCTTAGGGGGGGGCCCCAGTACTTC. This translates into CASSLSTLRGGPQYF.

The genes are TRBV11-2 and TRBJ1-1; 7 positions agree with TRBD1. After removal of 6 bases from V and 4 bases from J, the junction contained 5 bases not matched to a gene. Germline V gene lookup returns CDR1 SGHAT and CDR2 FQNNGV. CDR3 length: 13 amino acids. For the CDR3, the DNA is TGTGCCAGCAGGTTGACAGGGTTCACTGAAGCTTTCTTT. Amino acid sequence: CASRLTGFTEAFF.

The CDR3 loop is CASSDSGGPSYNEQFF. Written as DNA, the CDR3 is TGTGCCAGCAGTGACTCTGGGGGCCCGTCCTACAATGAGCAGTTCTTC. This chain connects TRBV6-4 to TRBJ2-1, with D possibly matching TRBD1 (6 bases). The CDR3 length is 16 residues. The V and J ends lost 0 bases and 1 base respectively, with 10 bases between them. Germline CDR1 is MRHNA and CDR2 is SNTAGT.

This clone was detected a few times. The rearrangement uses TRBV11-3 and TRBJ2-2; the match to TRBD1 covers 9 bases. The CDR3 has 15 amino acids. The ends lost 5 bases at V and 3 bases at J; junction bases unmatched: 4. CDR1 is SGHNT and CDR2 is YENEEA in the germline V gene. The CDR3 nucleotides are TGTGCCAGCAGCCCGGGACAGGGTCACACCGGGGAGCTGTTTTTT. The encoded protein is CASSPGQGHTGELFF.